The clone carrying this T cell receptor beta chain was picked up a small number of times. As yet, its antigen is unknown. TCRdb re-called the RT-PCR reads with MiXCR, one entry per CDR3 protein. This sample yields just under 4,000 distinct CDR3 sequences, of which about 76% are seen a single time; about 7.5% belongs to the top ten. These data come from a study of yellow fever vaccine responses in identical twins. The CDR3 sequence is 12 residues long. Trimming took 0 bases from V and 5 from J, leaving 6 bases between them. The germline V gene has CDR1 SGHDT and CDR2 YYEEEE. Study-wide points: Twin vaccine T cell responses reportedly seemed partly convergent, partly personalized.

This receptor was identified in a woman under 30 who received the yellow fever vaccine. The chain combines TRBV5-6 with TRBJ2-7; maybe TRBD1 (5 bases). The sample in question was T cells from blood (PBMCs), unsorted or a sorted subset (not recorded which), obtained before or after yellow fever vaccination (not recorded which). For the CDR3, the DNA is TGTGCCAGCAGCTTGGGGGGCCACGAGCAGTACTTC. It translates to CASSLGGHEQYF.